Each of the 12 T cell receptor beta chains below was sequenced from the same sample in a study of OX40 agonist ivuxolimab in advanced cancers. Profiled with immunoSEQ multiplex PCR; TCRdb holds only in-frame clones, not every one. This table holds 55,000 to 90,000 clones, 70% to 90% found once. Sequenced material: CD4+ or CD8+ T cells sorted from blood, taken in a trial of the OX40 agonist ivuxolimab. The receptors were sampled from an adult with an advanced solid tumor such as melanoma, head and neck, liver or kidney cancer.

The chain uses TRBV6-1 and TRBJ2-7; the D is unclear. Trimming took 0 bases from V and 5 from J, leaving 8 bases between them. Germline assignment: CDR1 MNHNS and CDR2 SASEGT. This CDR3 contains 13 residues. CDR3 residues: CASSEARSHEQYF. Written as DNA, the CDR3 is TGTGCCAGCAGTGAAGCCCGCAGTCACGAGCAGTACTTC.

The chain has TRBV27 and TRBJ2-1, with a possible D match to TRBD1 (5 bases). Trimming pared 3 bases from V and 5 bases from J, leaving 11 bases between. The CDR3 loop spans 14 amino acids. Germline values: CDR1 MNHEY, CDR2 SMNVEV (reference sequence). In DNA form, the CDR3 reads TGTGCCAGCAGTTTGTACAGGACCCACAATGAGCAGTTCTTC. Encoded protein: CASSLYRTHNEQFF.

This clone occurred a few times. The J gene is TRBJ2-3, the V gene TRBV5-8; D gene uncertain. The CDR3 spans 13 residues. Germline values: CDR1 SGHTS, CDR2 YDEGEE. The ends were cut back, 0 bases at V and 4 bases at J, with 6 bases in the middle. CDR3 DNA sequence: TGTGCCAGCAGCTTGGCCTGGGCAGATACGCAGTATTTT. It specifies CASSLAWADTQYF.

The chain is built from TRBV5-6 and TRBJ1-5; a weak D match, TRBD1 (6 bases). The length of the CDR3 is 15 residues. Trimming pared 1 base from V and 3 bases from J, leaving 11 bases between. Germline loops: CDR1 SGHDT, CDR2 YYEEEE. CDR3 amino acids: CASSLLQGSNQPQHF. The CDR3 coding sequence is TGTGCCAGCAGCTTGTTACAGGGTTCCAATCAGCCCCAGCATTTT. The whole variable domain, filled in from reference TRBV5-6 and TRBJ1-5, reads DAGVTQSPTHLIKTRGQQVTLRCSPKSGHDTVSWYQQALGQGPQFIFQYYEEEERQRGNFPDRFSGHQFPNYSSELNVNALLLGDSALYLCASSLLQGSNQPQHFGDGTRLSIL.

The rearrangement links TRBV5-1 to TRBJ1-1; 7 bases line up with TRBD1. J was trimmed by 0 bases and V by 0 bases; bases with no gene match: 8. The germline V gene has CDR1 SGHRS and CDR2 YFSETQ. The CDR3 runs to 17 residues. The CDR3 DNA follows: TGCGCCAGCAGCTTGGGGGACAGAGAAGTCATGAACACTGAAGCTTTCTTT. Translation: CASSLGDREVMNTEAFF.

This clone was picked up a small number of times. V usage is TRBV19 and J usage is TRBJ1-1; D remains ambiguous. There are 14 residues in the CDR3. Germline V lookup: CDR1 LNHDA, CDR2 SQIVND (reference sequence). Trimming shortened V by 0 bases and J by 5 bases, and 10 bases separated the two germline ends. The CDR3 loop reads CASSIDRIGTEAFF. The CDR3 DNA sequence: TGTGCCAGTAGTATAGACAGGATCGGGACTGAAGCTTTCTTT.

V gene TRBV7-7 combines with J gene TRBJ2-2, with 11 bases identical to TRBD1. V was pared by 5 bases and J by 7 bases, with 12 bases of the junction left unmatched. The CDR3 has 17 residues. Germline V CDR1 and CDR2: SSHAT, FNYEAQ (reference sequence). DNA for the CDR3: TGTGCCAGCAGCCCCAGAGGTGGACAGGGGGCGAACGGGGAGCTGTTTTTT. Its translation is CASSPRGGQGANGELFF.

V gene TRBV5-1 combines with J gene TRBJ2-1; D remains unclear. Per germline, CDR1 SGHRS and CDR2 YFSETQ. The CDR3 is made up of 16 amino acids. V was trimmed by 0 bases and J by 0 bases, leaving 10 bases between them. The CDR3 coding sequence is TGCGCCAGCAGCTTGGAGCCACTGGGCTCCTACAATGAGCAGTTCTTC. Amino acid sequence: CASSLEPLGSYNEQFF. Full variable domain (remainder filled in from reference TRBV5-1 and TRBJ2-1): KAGVTQTPRYLIKTRGQQVTLSCSPISGHRSVSWYQQTPGQGLQFLFEYFSETQRNKGNFPGRFSGRQFSNSRSEMNVSTLELGDSALYLCASSLEPLGSYNEQFFGPGTRLTVL.

This clone was observed many times. The rearrangement joins TRBV5-4 to TRBJ2-5; TRBD2 is a possible D gene (6 bases). Trimming removed 3 bases from V and 9 bases from J, with 12 bases in between. This CDR3 has 12 residues. Germline-derived CDR1 and CDR2 are SGHNT and YYREEE (reference sequence). CDR3 nucleotide sequence: TGTGCCAGCAGCTCCCCGGGGGAAGCCCAGTACTTC. Its translation: CASSSPGEAQYF.

V gene TRBV5-6 combines with J gene TRBJ2-1, with D perhaps matching TRBD1 (7 bases). Germline assignment: CDR1 SGHDT and CDR2 YYEEEE. V was clipped by 4 bases and J by 6 bases, with 17 bases between them. The CDR3 length is 15 residues. CDR3: CASSPGGLFSNEQFF. CDR3 nucleotide sequence: TGTGCCAGCAGCCCAGGGGGGTTGTTCTCCAATGAGCAGTTCTTC. The whole variable domain, filled in from reference TRBV5-6 and TRBJ2-1, reads DAGVTQSPTHLIKTRGQQVTLRCSPKSGHDTVSWYQQALGQGPQFIFQYYEEEERQRGNFPDRFSGHQFPNYSSELNVNALLLGDSALYLCASSPGGLFSNEQFFGPGTRLTVL.

The genes are TRBV5-7 and TRBJ1-4; 8 bases fit TRBD1. TRBV5-7 is an ORF, with its function uncertain. The trim removed 3 bases at V and 6 bases at J, leaving 19 bases unmatched. The CDR3 sequence is 19 residues long. DNA of the CDR3: TGTGCCAGCAGCTCCCGCCGGGGGACCAGGGGGCGCGACGATGAAAAACTGTTTTTT. It is translated as CASSSRRGTRGRDDEKLFF.

The chain couples TRBV5-1 to TRBJ1-1; D unresolved. V lost 0 bases and J 5 bases, leaving 14 bases between the germline ends. Germline V CDR1 and CDR2: SGHRS, YFSETQ. The CDR3 is made up of 15 amino acids. The CDR3 DNA sequence: TGCGCCAGCAGCTTGGTCATGGGCGGCGCTACTGAAGCTTTCTTT. Translation gives CASSLVMGGATEAFF. Full variable domain (outside the CDR3, taken from reference TRBV5-1 and TRBJ1-1): KAGVTQTPRYLIKTRGQQVTLSCSPISGHRSVSWYQQTPGQGLQFLFEYFSETQRNKGNFPGRFSGRQFSNSRSEMNVSTLELGDSALYLCASSLVMGGATEAFFGQGTRLTVV.